This T cell receptor beta chain was observed in a study of metastatic and nonmetastatic thyroid tumors. TCRdb re-analyzed the PCR reads through MiXCR. The table lists around 40,000 clones, about a sixth of them singletons. This clone was found many times. Per the germline V gene, CDR1 is LGHNA and CDR2 is YSLEER. V lost 4 bases and J lost 6; bases outside the gene matches: 24. The CDR3 is 19 residues long. No treatment had been given to any patient before thyroid surgery. The sequence came from a male donor with papillary thyroid cancer or a benign thyroid nodule (not recorded which). Some clones in this sample may be carry-over from other donors' samples. The source material was blood. The rearrangement uses TRBV4-3 and TRBJ2-7, with 7 nucleotides matching TRBD1. The CDR3 region is CASSRLPPPDRSRGSEQYF. CDR3 coding DNA: TGCGCCAGCAGCCGCCTCCCCCCCCCGGACAGGTCACGCGGTTCCGAGCAGTACTTC.